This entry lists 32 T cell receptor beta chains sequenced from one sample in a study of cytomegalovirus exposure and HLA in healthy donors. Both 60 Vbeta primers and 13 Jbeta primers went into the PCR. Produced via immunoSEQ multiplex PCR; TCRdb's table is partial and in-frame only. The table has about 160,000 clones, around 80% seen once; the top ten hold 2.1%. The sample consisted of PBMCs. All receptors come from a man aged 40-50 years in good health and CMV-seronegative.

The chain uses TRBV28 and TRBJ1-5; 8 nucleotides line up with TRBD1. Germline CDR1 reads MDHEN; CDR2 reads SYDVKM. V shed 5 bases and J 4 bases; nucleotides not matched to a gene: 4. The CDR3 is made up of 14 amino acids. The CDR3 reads CASSTRQGNQPQHF. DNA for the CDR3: TGTGCCAGCAGTACCAGACAGGGGAATCAGCCCCAGCATTTT.

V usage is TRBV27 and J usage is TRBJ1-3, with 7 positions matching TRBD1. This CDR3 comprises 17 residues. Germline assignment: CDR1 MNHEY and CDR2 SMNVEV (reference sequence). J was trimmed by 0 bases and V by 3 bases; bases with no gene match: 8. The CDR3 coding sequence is TGTGCCAGCAGTTTCTCCCCCCAGGGGGTCTCTGGAAACACCATATATTTT. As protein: CASSFSPQGVSGNTIYF.

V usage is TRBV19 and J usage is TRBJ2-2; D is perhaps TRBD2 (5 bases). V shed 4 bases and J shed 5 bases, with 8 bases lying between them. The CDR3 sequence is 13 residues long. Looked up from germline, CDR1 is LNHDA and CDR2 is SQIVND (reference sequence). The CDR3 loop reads CASSTTGTGELFF. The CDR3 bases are TGTGCCAGTAGTACGACGGGGACCGGGGAGCTGTTTTTT.

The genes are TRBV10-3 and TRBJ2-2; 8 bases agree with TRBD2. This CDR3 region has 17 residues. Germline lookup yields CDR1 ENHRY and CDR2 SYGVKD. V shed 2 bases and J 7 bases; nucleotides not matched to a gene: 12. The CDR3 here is CAISEGGSGRVYGELFF. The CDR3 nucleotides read TGTGCCATCAGTGAGGGGGGCAGCGGGAGAGTTTACGGGGAGCTGTTTTTT.

The CDR3 spells CASSTGGRIGIYEQYF. For the CDR3, the DNA is TGTGCCAGCAGTACGGGGGGTCGGATTGGTATTTACGAGCAGTACTTC. The chain links TRBV28 to TRBJ2-7; 7 bases line up with TRBD2. Germline V gives CDR1 MDHEN, CDR2 SYDVKM. CDR3 length: 16 amino acids. V dropped 5 bases and J dropped 4; count of bases not matched to a gene: 14.

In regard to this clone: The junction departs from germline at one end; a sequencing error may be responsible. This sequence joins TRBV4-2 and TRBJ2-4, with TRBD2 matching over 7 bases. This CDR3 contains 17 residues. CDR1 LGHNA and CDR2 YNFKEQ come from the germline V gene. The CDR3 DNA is TGTGCCAGCAGCCAAGTCAGGCGGGGGTGGGCCAAAAACAGTCAGTACTTC. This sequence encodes CASSQVRRGWAKNSQYF.

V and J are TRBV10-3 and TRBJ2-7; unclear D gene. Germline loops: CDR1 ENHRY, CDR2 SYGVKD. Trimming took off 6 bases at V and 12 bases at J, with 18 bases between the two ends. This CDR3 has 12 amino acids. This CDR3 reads CAISATDSLGYF. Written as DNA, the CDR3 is TGTGCCATCAGCGCGACTGATTCATTAGGGTACTTC.

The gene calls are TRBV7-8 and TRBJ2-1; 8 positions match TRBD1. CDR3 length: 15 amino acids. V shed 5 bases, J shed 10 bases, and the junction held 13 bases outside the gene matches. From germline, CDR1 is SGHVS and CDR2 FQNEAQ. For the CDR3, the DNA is TGTGCCAGCAGCCCGGTAGGCAGGGGGCAGGAAGAGCAGTTCTTC. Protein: CASSPVGRGQEEQFF.

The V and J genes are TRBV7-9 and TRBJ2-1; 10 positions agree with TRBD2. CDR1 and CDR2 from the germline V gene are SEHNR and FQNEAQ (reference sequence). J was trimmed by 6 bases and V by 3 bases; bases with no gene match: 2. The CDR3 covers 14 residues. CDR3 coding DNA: TGTGCCAGCAGCTTTAGACTAGCGGGCAATGAGCAGTTCTTC. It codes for CASSFRLAGNEQFF.

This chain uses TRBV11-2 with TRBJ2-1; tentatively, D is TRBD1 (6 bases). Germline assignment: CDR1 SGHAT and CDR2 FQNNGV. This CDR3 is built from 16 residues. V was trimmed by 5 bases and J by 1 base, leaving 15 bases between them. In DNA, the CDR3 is TGTGCCAGCAGCCGCAGAACAGGGCTGTCCTACAATGAGCAGTTCTTC. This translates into CASSRRTGLSYNEQFF.

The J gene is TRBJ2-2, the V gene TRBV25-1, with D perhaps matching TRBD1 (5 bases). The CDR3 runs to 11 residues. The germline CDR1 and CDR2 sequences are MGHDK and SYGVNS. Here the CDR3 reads CVAGIPGELFF. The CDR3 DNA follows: TGTGTTGCAGGGATACCCGGGGAGCTGTTTTTT. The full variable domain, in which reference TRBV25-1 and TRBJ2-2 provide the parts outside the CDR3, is EADIYQTPRYLVIGTGKKITLECSQTMGHDKMYWYQQDPGMELHLIHYSYGVNSTEKGDLSSESTVSRIRTEHFPLTLESARPSHTSQYLCVAGIPGELFFGEGSRLTVL.

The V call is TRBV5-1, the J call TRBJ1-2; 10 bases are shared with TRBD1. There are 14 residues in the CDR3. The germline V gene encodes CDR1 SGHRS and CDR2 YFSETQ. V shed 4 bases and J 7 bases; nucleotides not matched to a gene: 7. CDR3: CASSQDGTGVGYTF. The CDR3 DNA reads TGCGCCAGCAGCCAGGACGGGACAGGGGTTGGCTACACCTTC.

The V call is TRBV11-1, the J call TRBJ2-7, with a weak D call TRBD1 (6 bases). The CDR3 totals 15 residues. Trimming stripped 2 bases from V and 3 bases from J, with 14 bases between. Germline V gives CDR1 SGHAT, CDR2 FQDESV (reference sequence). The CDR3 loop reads CASSLYGQTNYEQYF. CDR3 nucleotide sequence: TGTGCCAGCAGCTTATACGGACAGACAAACTACGAGCAGTACTTC. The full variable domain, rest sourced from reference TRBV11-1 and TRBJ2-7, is EAEVAQSPRYKITEKSQAVAFWCDPISGHATLYWYRQILGQGPELLVQFQDESVVDDSQLPKDRFSAERLKGVDSTLKIQPAELGDSAMYLCASSLYGQTNYEQYFGPGTRLTVT.

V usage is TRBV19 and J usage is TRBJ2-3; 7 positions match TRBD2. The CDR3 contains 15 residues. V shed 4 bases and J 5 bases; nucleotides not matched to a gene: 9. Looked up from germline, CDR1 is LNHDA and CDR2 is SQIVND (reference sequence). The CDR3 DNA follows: TGTGCCAGTAGTACCGGGGGAGGGCTGGTAGATACGCAGTATTTT. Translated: CASSTGGGLVDTQYF.

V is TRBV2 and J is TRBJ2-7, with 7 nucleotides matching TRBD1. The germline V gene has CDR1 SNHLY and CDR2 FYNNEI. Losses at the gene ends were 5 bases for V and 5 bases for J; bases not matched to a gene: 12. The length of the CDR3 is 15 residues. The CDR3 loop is CASSPKTGARHEQYF. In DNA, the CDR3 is TGTGCCAGCAGTCCGAAAACAGGGGCCAGGCACGAGCAGTACTTC.

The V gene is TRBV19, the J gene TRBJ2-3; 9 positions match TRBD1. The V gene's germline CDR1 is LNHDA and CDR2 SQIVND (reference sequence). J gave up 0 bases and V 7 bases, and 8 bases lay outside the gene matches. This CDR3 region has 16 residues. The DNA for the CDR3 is TGTGCCAGTAAGGACAGGGGTAGCGGGAGCACAGATACGCAGTATTTT. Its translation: CASKDRGSGSTDTQYF.

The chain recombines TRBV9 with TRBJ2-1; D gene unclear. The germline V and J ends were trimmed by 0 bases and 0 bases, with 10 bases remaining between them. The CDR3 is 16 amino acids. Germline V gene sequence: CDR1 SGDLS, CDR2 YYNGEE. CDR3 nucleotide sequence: TGTGCCAGCAGCGTAGGCGACACAAGCTCCTACAATGAGCAGTTCTTC. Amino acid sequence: CASSVGDTSSYNEQFF.

CDR3 protein: CASSRSTGQTNEKLFF. In DNA, the CDR3 is TGTGCCAGCAGCCGCTCTACGGGACAGACTAATGAAAAACTGTTTTTT. The chain recombines TRBV7-9 with TRBJ1-4, with 7 positions matching TRBD1. CDR1 and CDR2 from the germline V gene are SEHNR and FQNEAQ (reference sequence). This CDR3 is built from 16 residues. With V trimmed by 5 bases and J by 2 bases, 8 bases remained unmatched.

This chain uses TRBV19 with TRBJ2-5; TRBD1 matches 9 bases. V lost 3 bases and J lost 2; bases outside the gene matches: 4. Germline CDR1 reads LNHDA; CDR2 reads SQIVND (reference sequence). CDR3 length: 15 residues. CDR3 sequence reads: CASSIRDRVQETQYF. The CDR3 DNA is TGTGCCAGTAGTATCCGGGACAGGGTTCAAGAGACCCAGTACTTC.

The CDR3 region has the DNA TGTGCCGCCAAGTCGGGACATTCCGCGGACGAGCAGTACTTC. Encoded protein: CAAKSGHSADEQYF. This chain uses TRBV10-3 with TRBJ2-7; a possible D gene is TRBD1 (6 bases). V was trimmed by 11 bases and J by 5 bases, leaving 22 bases between them. This CDR3 comprises 14 residues. CDR1 is ENHRY, CDR2 SYGVKD, per germline.

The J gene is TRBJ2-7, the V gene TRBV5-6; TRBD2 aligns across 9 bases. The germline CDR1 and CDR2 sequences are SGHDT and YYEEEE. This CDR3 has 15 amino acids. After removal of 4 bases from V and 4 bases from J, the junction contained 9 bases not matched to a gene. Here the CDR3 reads CASSSNSGRGYEQYF. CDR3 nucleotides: TGTGCCAGCAGCAGCAATAGCGGGAGAGGTTACGAGCAGTACTTC.

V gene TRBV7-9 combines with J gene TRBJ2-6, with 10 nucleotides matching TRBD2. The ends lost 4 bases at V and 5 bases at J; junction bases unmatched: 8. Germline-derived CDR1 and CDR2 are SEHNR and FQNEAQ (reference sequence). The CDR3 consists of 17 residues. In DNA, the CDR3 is TGTGCCAGCAGCTCAGGAGCGGGGGGGCTGAGGGCCAACGTCCTGACTTTC. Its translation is CASSSGAGGLRANVLTF. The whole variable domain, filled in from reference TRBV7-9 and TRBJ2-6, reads DTGVSQNPRHKITKRGQNVTFRCDPISEHNRLYWYRQTLGQGPEFLTYFQNEAQLEKSRLLSDRFSAERPKGSFSTLEIQRTEQGDSAMYLCASSSGAGGLRANVLTFGAGSRLTVL.

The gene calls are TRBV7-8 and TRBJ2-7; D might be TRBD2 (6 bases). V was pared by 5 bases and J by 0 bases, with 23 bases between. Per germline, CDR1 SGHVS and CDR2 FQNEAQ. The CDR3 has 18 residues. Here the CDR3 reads CASSRGRMGGSGSYEQYF. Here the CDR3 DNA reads TGTGCCAGCAGCCGGGGGAGGATGGGCGGGTCCGGCTCCTACGAGCAGTACTTC.

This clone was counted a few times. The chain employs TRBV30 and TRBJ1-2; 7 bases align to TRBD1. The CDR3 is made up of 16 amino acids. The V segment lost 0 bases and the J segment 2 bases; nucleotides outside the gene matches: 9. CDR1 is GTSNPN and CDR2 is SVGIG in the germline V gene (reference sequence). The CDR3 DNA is TGTGCCTGGAGTGTAGGGGAGACAGGGATCAACTATGGCTACACCTTC. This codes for CAWSVGETGINYGYTF.

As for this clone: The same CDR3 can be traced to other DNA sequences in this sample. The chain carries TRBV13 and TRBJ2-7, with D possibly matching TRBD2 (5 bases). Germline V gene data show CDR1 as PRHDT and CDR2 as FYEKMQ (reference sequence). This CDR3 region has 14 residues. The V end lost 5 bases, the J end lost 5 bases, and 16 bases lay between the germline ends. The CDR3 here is CASSELRGSHEQYF. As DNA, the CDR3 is TGTGCCAGCAGCGAGCTACGGGGTTCGCACGAGCAGTACTTC. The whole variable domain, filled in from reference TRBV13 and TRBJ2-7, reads AAGVIQSPRHLIKEKRETATLKCYPIPRHDTVYWYQQGPGQDPQFLISFYEKMQSDKGSIPDRFSAQQFSDYHSELNMSSLELGDSALYFCASSELRGSHEQYFGPGTRLTVT.

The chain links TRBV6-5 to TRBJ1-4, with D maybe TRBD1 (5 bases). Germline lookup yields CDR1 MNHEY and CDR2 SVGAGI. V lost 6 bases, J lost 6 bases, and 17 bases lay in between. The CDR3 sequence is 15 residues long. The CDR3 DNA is TGTGCCAGCAGGGACCCGACCAGGGAATATGAAAAACTGTTTTTT. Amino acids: CASRDPTREYEKLFF.

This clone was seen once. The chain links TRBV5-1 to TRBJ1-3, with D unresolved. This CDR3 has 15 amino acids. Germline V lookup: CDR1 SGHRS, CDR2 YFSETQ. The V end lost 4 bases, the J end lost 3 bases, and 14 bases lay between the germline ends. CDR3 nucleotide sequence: TGCGCCAGCAGCATAGACGGACTATTTGGAAACACCATATATTTT. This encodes CASSIDGLFGNTIYF.

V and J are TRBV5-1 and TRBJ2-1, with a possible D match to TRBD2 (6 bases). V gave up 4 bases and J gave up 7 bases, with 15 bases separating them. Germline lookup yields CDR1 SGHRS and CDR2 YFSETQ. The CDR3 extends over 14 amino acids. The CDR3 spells CASSGDSTGNEQFF. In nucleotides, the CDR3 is TGCGCCAGCAGCGGGGACTCGACTGGTAATGAGCAGTTCTTC.

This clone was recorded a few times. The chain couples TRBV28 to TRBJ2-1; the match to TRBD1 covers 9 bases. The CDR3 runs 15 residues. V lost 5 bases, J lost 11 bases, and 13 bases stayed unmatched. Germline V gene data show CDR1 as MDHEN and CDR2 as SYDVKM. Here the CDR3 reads CASSPPGQGVGQQFF. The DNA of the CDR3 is TGTGCCAGCAGTCCACCGGGACAGGGTGTAGGCCAGCAGTTCTTC.

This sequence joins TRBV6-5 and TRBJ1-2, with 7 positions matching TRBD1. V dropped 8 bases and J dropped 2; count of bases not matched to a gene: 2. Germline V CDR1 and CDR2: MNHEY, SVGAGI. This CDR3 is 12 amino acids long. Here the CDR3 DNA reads TGTGCCAGCCCGGGACAGAACTATGGCTACACCTTC. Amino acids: CASPGQNYGYTF.

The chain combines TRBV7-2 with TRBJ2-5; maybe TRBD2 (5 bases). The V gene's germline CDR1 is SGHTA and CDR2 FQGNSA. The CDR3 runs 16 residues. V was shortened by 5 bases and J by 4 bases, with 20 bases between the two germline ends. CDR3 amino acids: CASSRTGRPNGETQYF. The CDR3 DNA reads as TGTGCCAGCAGCCGTACGGGGAGACCTAACGGAGAGACCCAGTACTTC.

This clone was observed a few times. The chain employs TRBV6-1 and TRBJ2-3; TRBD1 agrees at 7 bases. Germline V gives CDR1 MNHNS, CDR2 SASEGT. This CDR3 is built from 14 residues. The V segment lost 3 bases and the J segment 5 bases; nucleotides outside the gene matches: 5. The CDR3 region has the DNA TGTGCCAGCAGTGAGTTGAGGGGGCGAGATACGCAGTATTTT. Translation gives CASSELRGRDTQYF.